The rows below give T cell receptor beta chains drawn from one sample of a study of response to subunit inactivated influenza vaccine. One entry per CDR3 protein, called by TCRdb with MiXCR from the RT-PCR reads. The data show some 850,000 distinct CDR3 sequences, roughly 20% seen once. The starting material was PBMCs from blood, obtained approximately 5 days after vaccination. The source of these receptors is a man aged 45-60 years who received an inactivated influenza vaccine. Each CDR3 is given with its conserved first and last residue. Fields, in order: D gene, V gene, J gene, clone size, CDR3 protein, CDR3 DNA. A D gene is named only where the DNA matches it firmly. Size values are once, few and many counts, or a class for expanded clones, and some rows have none.

NA	TRBV12-3/TRBV12-4	TRBJ1-4	few	CASSWGHSNEKLFF	TGTGCCAGCAGTTGGGGACACTCGAATGAAAAACTGTTTTTT
NA	TRBV19	TRBJ2-3	few	CASRRVTTDTQYF	TGTGCCAGTAGACGAGTGACCACAGATACGCAGTATTTT
NA	TRBV24-1	TRBJ2-1	NA	CATSDSPSLTGRPNEQFF	TGTGCCACCAGTGATTCTCCCTCTTTAACGGGGAGGCCCAATGAGCAGTTCTTC
NA	TRBV5-5	TRBJ2-2	many	CASSLSQGSVTGELFF	TGTGCCAGCAGCTTGTCTCAAGGGTCGGTCACCGGGGAGCTGTTTTTT
NA	TRBV12-3/TRBV12-4	TRBJ1-4	few	CASSLGQFNEKLFF	TGTGCCAGCAGTTTAGGCCAGTTTAATGAAAAACTGTTTTTT
NA	TRBV10-3	TRBJ2-1	few	CAIGRPEVYEQFF	TGTGCCATTGGACGCCCTGAAGTGTATGAGCAGTTCTTC
NA	TRBV27	TRBJ2-7	few	CASSSAGWGSYEQYF	TGTGCCAGCAGTTCGGCGGGGTGGGGCTCCTACGAGCAGTACTTC
TRBD1	TRBV6-5	TRBJ2-3	NA	CASRYYRGGADTQYF	TGTGCCAGCAGGTATTACAGGGGCGGTGCAGATACGCAGTATTTT
TRBD1	TRBV10-3	TRBJ2-5	few	CAISETGGQETQYF	TGTGCCATCAGTGAGACAGGGGGACAAGAGACCCAGTACTTC
TRBD2	TRBV4-2	TRBJ2-7	NA	CASSQDRASGRYEQYF	TGTGCCAGCAGCCAAGATCGGGCTAGCGGGAGGTACGAGCAGTACTTC
NA	TRBV20-1	TRBJ2-7	NA	CSAKIFGDPIYEQYF	TGCAGTGCTAAGATCTTCGGCGACCCGATTTACGAGCAGTACTTC
TRBD1	TRBV6-2/TRBV6-3	TRBJ2-1	few	CASSPTGLINEQFF	TGTGCCAGCAGTCCGACAGGGTTAATAAATGAGCAGTTCTTC
NA	TRBV5-1	TRBJ2-1	many	CASSFGVNEQFF	TGCGCCAGCAGCTTTGGGGTCAATGAGCAGTTCTTC
TRBD2	TRBV20-1	TRBJ2-7	NA	CSASPPPGTSSYEQYF	TGCAGTGCTAGTCCCCCCCCCGGGACTAGCAGCTACGAGCAGTACTTC
NA	TRBV29-1	TRBJ1-1	few	CSVISSYGNTEAFF	TGCAGCGTTATCTCCAGTTATGGGAACACTGAAGCTTTCTTT
NA	TRBV20-1	TRBJ2-3	NA	CSAGTRTDTQYF	TGCAGTGCGGGGACGCGCACAGATACGCAGTATTTT
NA	TRBV7-9	TRBJ1-2	few	CASSLTAYGYTF	TGTGCCAGCAGCTTAACGGCGTATGGCTACACCTTC
TRBD2	TRBV12-3/TRBV12-4	TRBJ2-3	few	CASNRLAGATDTQYF	TGTGCCAGTAACCGGCTAGCGGGGGCGACAGATACGCAGTATTTT
TRBD2	TRBV5-1	TRBJ2-5	NA	CASSLAVGLAGPETQYF	TGCGCCAGCAGCTTGGCCGTCGGGTTAGCGGGGCCAGAGACCCAGTACTTC
NA	TRBV20-1	TRBJ2-2	NA	CSARDRARGVTGELFF	TGCAGTGCTAGAGATCGGGCCAGGGGGGTTACCGGGGAGCTGTTTTTT
TRBD2	TRBV11-2	TRBJ2-1	few	CASNRLRGGINNEQFF	TGTGCCAGCAACCGATTACGGGGGGGGATTAACAATGAGCAGTTCTTC
NA	TRBV28	TRBJ1-1	many	CASSLKLTEAFF	TGTGCCAGCAGTTTAAAACTCACTGAAGCTTTCTTT
NA	TRBV6-4	TRBJ1-2	few	CASSNSYGGYTF	TGTGCCAGCAGTAACTCCTACGGGGGCTACACCTTC
NA	TRBV12-3/TRBV12-4	TRBJ2-7	NA	CASSFGYPSSYEQYF	TGTGCCAGCAGTTTTGGCTATCCTAGCTCCTACGAGCAGTACTTC
TRBD1	TRBV29-1	TRBJ1-2	NA	CSVDRGHSYGYTF	TGCAGCGTTGACAGGGGGCATAGCTATGGCTACACCTTC
TRBD1	TRBV6-1	TRBJ1-1	many	CASSEFTGGTEAFF	TGTGCCAGCAGTGAATTTACAGGGGGCACTGAAGCTTTCTTT
TRBD1	TRBV4-3	TRBJ1-2	few	CASSQDRVRGYGYTF	TGCGCCAGCAGCCAGGACAGGGTTCGGGGCTATGGCTACACCTTC
TRBD1	TRBV10-2	TRBJ2-5	few	CASSEQGRSDQYF	TGCGCCAGCAGTGAACAGGGGCGCAGTGACCAGTACTTC